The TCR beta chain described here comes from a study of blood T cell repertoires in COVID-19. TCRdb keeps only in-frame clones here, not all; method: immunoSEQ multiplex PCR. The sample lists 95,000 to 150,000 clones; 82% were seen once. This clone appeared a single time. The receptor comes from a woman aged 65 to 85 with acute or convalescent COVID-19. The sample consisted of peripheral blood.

The CDR3 DNA is TGCGCCAGCAGATCAGTCTACAGGGGGCTGAACTATGGCTACACCTTC. This sequence encodes CASRSVYRGLNYGYTF. The chain recombines TRBV5-1 with TRBJ1-2; TRBD1 aligns across 9 bases. The germline V gene encodes CDR1 SGHRS and CDR2 YFSETQ. The CDR3 sequence is 16 residues long. V trimming: 5 bases; J trimming: 2 bases; junction bases outside the gene matches: 10.